This T cell receptor beta chain was profiled in a study of blood T cell repertoires in COVID-19. Study in general: There were acute and convalescent COVID-19 samples, and they came from the United States, Italy and Spain. PBMCs, B-cell-depleted T cells, or T cells were the source of the cDNA or gDNA that made up the material.

Seattle participants joined during active infection and were tracked over time. The CDR3 runs 19 residues. The germline gives CDR1 MNHEY, CDR2 SVGEGT. The germline V and J ends were trimmed by 4 bases and 4 bases, with 28 bases remaining between them. Per the original methods: Nucleated cell number was recorded as an estimate derived from reference gene primer amplification. Some clones are missing from TCRdb's copy, which holds only in-frame ones; the method was immunoSEQ multiplex PCR. Clone size and V and J calls were adopted from that table, with D and trimming inferred from the DNA. The sample has under 250,000 clones; about 82% are singletons.

The clonotype was recovered from a woman in her seventies with COVID-19, enrolled during active disease. The genes are TRBV6-2 or TRBV6-3 and TRBJ1-1; a weak D match, TRBD1 (5 bases). The specimen was peripheral blood. The CDR3, as DNA: TGTGCCAGCAGTTGCTTGCTCGGGGGTCTCGATTGCAAGGTCACTGAAGCTTTCTTT. Its translation is CASSCLLGGLDCKVTEAFF.